The 8 T cell receptor beta chains given below trace back to one sample, sequenced in a study of blood T cell repertoires in COVID-19. Profiled with immunoSEQ multiplex PCR; TCRdb holds only in-frame clones, not every one. Here the sample spans approximately 200,000 clones, about 80% being singletons. The source material was PBMCs or T cells enriched from blood (not recorded which). Receptors were obtained from a middle-aged woman with acute COVID-19.

This clone was counted a few times. The V call is TRBV27, the J call TRBJ1-5; no firm D call. This CDR3 spans 14 amino acids. Germline V lookup: CDR1 MNHEY, CDR2 SMNVEV (reference sequence). V dropped 6 bases and J dropped 7 bases, with 16 bases sitting between them. CDR3 region: CASSPSRISQPQHF. CDR3 sequence (DNA): TGTGCCAGCAGCCCAAGCAGGATTTCGCAGCCCCAGCATTTT.

The chain is built from TRBV6-6 and TRBJ2-1; D is uncertain. Germline V gene data show CDR1 as MNHNY and CDR2 as SVGAGI (reference sequence). The ends were cut back, 6 bases at V and 11 bases at J, with 14 bases in the middle. The CDR3 spans 12 residues. This CDR3 reads CASRAQDWKQFF. The CDR3 DNA is TGTGCCAGCAGGGCGCAGGATTGGAAGCAGTTCTTC.

The chain employs TRBV3-1 (or the pseudogene TRBV3-2) and TRBJ1-4; D possibly corresponds to TRBD1 (5 bases). The CDR3 sequence is 16 residues long. Deletions cut 0 bases from V and 0 bases from J, with 8 bases between. Germline CDR1 reads LGHDT; CDR2 reads YNNKEL (reference sequence). CDR3 DNA: TGTGCCAGCAGCCAAGATGGGGCTGCAACTAATGAAAAACTGTTTTTT. This gives the protein CASSQDGAATNEKLFF.

A single count supports this clone. The rearrangement joins TRBV27 to TRBJ2-1; TRBD1 matches 7 bases. CDR3 length equals 16 residues. Germline assignment: CDR1 MNHEY and CDR2 SMNVEV (reference sequence). The V and J ends lost 5 bases and 4 bases, in that order; junction bases with no gene match: 11. The CDR3 sequence is CASSRYTGAWYNEQFF. Here the CDR3 DNA reads TGTGCCAGCAGTCGATACACAGGGGCTTGGTACAATGAGCAGTTCTTC.

CDR3 region: CASSPPGAINEKLFF. The CDR3 region has the DNA TGTGCCAGCTCACCACCTGGGGCCATTAATGAAAAACTGTTTTTT. The rearrangement uses TRBV18 and TRBJ1-4; TRBD1 might be the D (5 bases). The CDR3 is made up of 15 amino acids. Deletions cut 0 bases from V and 4 bases from J, with 9 bases between. CDR1 is KGHSH and CDR2 is LQKENI in the germline V gene.

This clone came up a few times. The chain recombines TRBV3-1 (or the pseudogene TRBV3-2) with TRBJ2-2, with 11 bases matching TRBD1. Unmatched junction bases numbered 13, after V lost 3 bases and J lost 7 bases. CDR3 size: 18 residues. Germline V CDR1 and CDR2: LGHDT, YNNKEL (reference sequence). CDR3: CASSHSRGTGGLYGELFF. Written as DNA, the CDR3 is TGTGCCAGCAGCCATTCGAGGGGGACAGGGGGTCTTTACGGGGAGCTGTTTTTT.

This clone was seen many times. This rearrangement joins TRBV27 to TRBJ2-7; 9 bases map to TRBD1. Trimming removed 4 bases from V and 4 bases from J; junction bases left unmatched: 5. CDR1 and CDR2 from the germline V gene are MNHEY and SMNVEV (reference sequence). The length of the CDR3 is 14 residues. The CDR3 DNA reads TGTGCCAGCAGTTCAACAGGGGGCTTATACGAGCAGTACTTC. This sequence encodes CASSSTGGLYEQYF.

This chain uses TRBV27 with TRBJ1-2, with no clear D. V gave up 3 bases and J gave up 0 bases, with 5 bases separating them. This CDR3 spans 13 amino acids. Per germline, CDR1 MNHEY and CDR2 SMNVEV (reference sequence). The CDR3 reads CASSLATNYGYTF. As DNA, the CDR3 is TGTGCCAGCAGTTTGGCCACTAACTATGGCTACACCTTC.